These 24 T cell receptor beta chains share one sample of origin, sequenced in a study of blood T cell repertoires in COVID-19. This table comes from immunoSEQ multiplex PCR, and its TCRdb copy is limited to in-frame clones, with some not included. Of a few hundred thousand clones in the sample, 70% to 90% are singletons; the top ten hold around 7.8%. Source material: peripheral blood. These receptors all stem from a woman aged 45-59 years who had recovered from COVID-19.

The chain combines TRBV28 with TRBJ1-1; TRBD1 is a possible D gene (6 bases). Germline loops: CDR1 MDHEN, CDR2 SYDVKM. The CDR3 is 17 amino acids. Trimming pared 3 bases from V and 4 bases from J, leaving 21 bases between. DNA of the CDR3: TGTGCCAGCAGTTTCGGACAGATGGGGAGAAGAGGCACTGAAGCTTTCTTT. Protein: CASSFGQMGRRGTEAFF.

The V and J genes are TRBV2 and TRBJ1-5, with TRBD1 as a possible D gene (6 bases). CDR3 length equals 15 residues. V shed 7 bases and J shed 4 bases, with 17 bases lying between them. Looked up from germline, CDR1 is SNHLY and CDR2 is FYNNEI. The CDR3 sequence: CASNLRTATNQPQHF. CDR3 DNA: TGTGCCAGCAACCTTAGGACAGCTACTAATCAGCCCCAGCATTTT.

The rearrangement links TRBV19 to TRBJ2-3; TRBD1 matches at 7 bases. V was clipped by 10 bases and J by 6 bases; unmatched bases: 4. CDR1 and CDR2 (germline): LNHDA, SQIVND (reference sequence). CDR3 size: 11 residues. CDR3: CAIQQGDTQYF. The CDR3 DNA follows: TGTGCCATTCAACAGGGGGATACGCAGTATTTT.

V usage is TRBV13 and J usage is TRBJ2-1, with D hard to call. V was cut by 1 base and J by 4 bases, with 5 bases left in between. The CDR3 sequence is 13 residues long. Germline V gene data show CDR1 as PRHDT and CDR2 as FYEKMQ (reference sequence). The CDR3 nucleotides are TGTGCCAGCAGCTTAGACTCTTACAATGAGCAGTTCTTC. Encoded protein: CASSLDSYNEQFF.

This clone was seen once. The rearrangement links TRBV11-3 to TRBJ2-2; D is perhaps TRBD1 (6 bases). V shed 4 bases and J shed 6 bases, with 12 bases lying between them. The CDR3 runs 14 residues. The germline gives CDR1 SGHNT, CDR2 YENEEA. The DNA for the CDR3 is TGTGCCAGCAGCTCAACGAGGGGGTCCGGGGAGCTGTTTTTT. Translating gives CASSSTRGSGELFF.

This clone was recorded only once. The CDR3 nucleotides read TGTGCCAGCAGAATACGGGGGACCTACGAGCAGTACTTC. Protein sequence: CASRIRGTYEQYF. The chain employs TRBV2 and TRBJ2-7; TRBD2 might be the D (6 bases). The V end lost 6 bases, the J end lost 2 bases, and 11 bases lay between the germline ends. The CDR3 length is 13 residues. Germline V gene sequence: CDR1 SNHLY, CDR2 FYNNEI.

The chain joins TRBV19 to TRBJ2-7; the D gene is possibly TRBD2 (6 bases). The V gene's germline CDR1 is LNHDA and CDR2 SQIVND (reference sequence). CDR3 length equals 13 residues. Trimming removed 11 bases at V and 4 bases at J, with 18 bases between. The CDR3 DNA is TGTGCCGGTCAGGAGAGGAGGGATTACGAGCAGTACTTC. Translation: CAGQERRDYEQYF.

V usage is TRBV25-1 and J usage is TRBJ2-7; weak D call: TRBD1 (6 bases). CDR1 and CDR2 from the germline V gene are MGHDK and SYGVNS. Trimming shortened V by 11 bases and J by 3 bases, and 17 bases separated the two germline ends. CDR3 length equals 13 residues. CDR3 nucleotides: TGTGCCTCCAGGGGAGAGTCTAGCTACGAGCAGTACTTC. It translates to CASRGESSYEQYF.

This rearrangement joins TRBV19 to TRBJ2-7; 7 bases match TRBD2. The CDR3 is 14 amino acids. V lost 2 bases to trimming and J lost 1 base; unmatched junction nucleotides: 2. Per the germline V gene, CDR1 is LNHDA and CDR2 is SQIVND (reference sequence). The CDR3 loop is CASSINSGSYEQYF. The CDR3 region has the DNA TGTGCCAGTAGTATAAATAGCGGGTCCTACGAGCAGTACTTC.

Note on this clone: At one end the junction does not follow the germline gene, possibly because of a read error. The V call is TRBV7-9, the J call TRBJ2-7; D may be TRBD1 (6 bases). The CDR3 has 14 amino acids. Per germline, CDR1 SEHNR and CDR2 FQNEAQ (reference sequence). The DNA of the CDR3 is TGTGCCAGCACTTTAGGGGGTCTGTCCTCCGAGCAGTACTTC. Translating it yields CASTLGGLSSEQYF.

The J gene is TRBJ1-6, the V gene TRBV5-1; D is uncertain. V was pared by 2 bases and J by 9 bases, with 12 bases between. The CDR3 spans 14 residues. The germline gives CDR1 SGHRS, CDR2 YFSETQ. The CDR3 here is CASSFSGNGSPLHF. The CDR3 DNA reads as TGCGCCAGCAGCTTTTCGGGGAATGGTTCACCCCTCCACTTT.

The rearrangement uses TRBV9 and TRBJ2-7, with D perhaps TRBD1 (5 bases). Trimming pared 3 bases from V and 5 bases from J, leaving 18 bases between. CDR1 is SGDLS and CDR2 is YYNGEE in the germline V gene. This CDR3 region has 15 residues. The CDR3 protein is CASSENLQGYHEQYF. CDR3 bases: TGTGCCAGCAGCGAGAACCTCCAGGGATACCACGAGCAGTACTTC.

The chain recombines TRBV19 with TRBJ1-5; 7 bases align to TRBD1. Looked up from germline, CDR1 is LNHDA and CDR2 is SQIVND (reference sequence). The J segment lost 2 bases and the V segment lost 6 bases, leaving 7 bases of the junction unmatched. This CDR3 is 15 amino acids long. CDR3 nucleotides: TGTGCCAGTAGGAGACAGGGCTCGGGCAATCAGCCCCAGCATTTT. Translating gives CASRRQGSGNQPQHF.

The J gene is TRBJ2-2, the V gene TRBV6-5; D possibly corresponds to TRBD2 (6 bases). The CDR3 loop spans 15 amino acids. Germline V gives CDR1 MNHEY, CDR2 SVGAGI. Trimming removed 5 bases at V and 2 bases at J, with 12 bases between. The CDR3 bases are TGTGCCAGCAGTAGATCGGGGACTAACACCGGGGAGCTGTTTTTT. This gives the protein CASSRSGTNTGELFF.

J is TRBJ2-5 and V is TRBV3-1 (or the pseudogene TRBV3-2); D remains ambiguous. The CDR3 is 13 amino acids. Germline CDR1 is LGHDT and CDR2 is YNNKEL (reference sequence). V lost 2 bases to trimming and J lost 5 bases, with 9 bases between them. This CDR3 reads CASSQFPAETQYF. For the CDR3, the DNA is TGTGCCAGCAGCCAATTTCCTGCGGAGACCCAGTACTTC.

The chain links TRBV4-3 to TRBJ2-7, with 7 bases aligning to TRBD2. V shed 0 bases and J 3 bases; nucleotides not matched to a gene: 8. The CDR3 has 16 amino acids. Germline V CDR1 and CDR2: LGHNA, YSLEER. The CDR3 protein is CASSQEGASGYYEQYF. In DNA form, the CDR3 reads TGCGCCAGCAGCCAAGAAGGGGCTAGCGGTTACTACGAGCAGTACTTC.

The rearrangement links TRBV6-1 to TRBJ1-1; TRBD1 agrees at 7 bases. Germline CDR1 and CDR2: MNHNS and SASEGT. The CDR3 runs 17 residues. Trimming cost V 1 base and J 0 bases; bases outside gene matches: 8. The CDR3 nucleotides read TGTGCCAGCAGTGAAGAGGGTTGGGACAGAATGAACACTGAAGCTTTCTTT. Translated, it gives CASSEEGWDRMNTEAFF.

This clone was seen a single time. The chain couples TRBV15 to TRBJ2-7; TRBD1 matches 8 bases. The trim removed 3 bases at V and 0 bases at J, leaving 4 bases unmatched. The CDR3 sequence is 15 residues long. CDR1 is LNHNV and CDR2 is YYDKDF in the germline V gene (reference sequence). CDR3: CATSRGDRSSYEQYF. The DNA for the CDR3 is TGTGCCACCAGCAGGGGGGACAGGAGCTCCTACGAGCAGTACTTC.

The chain uses TRBV19 and TRBJ1-5, with D unclear. Germline V gives CDR1 LNHDA, CDR2 SQIVND (reference sequence). This CDR3 region has 13 residues. Trimming removed 1 base from V and 3 bases from J, with 4 bases in between. The chain's CDR3 is CASSIVNNQPQHF. CDR3 coding DNA: TGTGCCAGTAGTATAGTCAACAATCAGCCCCAGCATTTT.

The V call is TRBV6-5, the J call TRBJ1-3; tentatively, D is TRBD1 (6 bases). Germline assignment: CDR1 MNHEY and CDR2 SVGAGI. The CDR3 is 15 amino acids. V was clipped by 4 bases and J by 4 bases, with 14 bases between them. CDR3 nucleotides: TGTGCCAGCAGTTCCCCGGGACATTTAGGAAACACCATATATTTT. Its translation is CASSSPGHLGNTIYF.

CDR3 amino acids: CASSRDGGAFLHTDTQYF. Here the CDR3 DNA reads TGTGCCAGCAGTCGAGACGGGGGGGCCTTCCTCCACACAGATACGCAGTATTTT. The J gene is TRBJ2-3, the V gene TRBV27; 8 bases are a match to TRBD2. Germline V gives CDR1 MNHEY, CDR2 SMNVEV (reference sequence). This CDR3 comprises 18 residues. V dropped 5 bases and J dropped 2; count of bases not matched to a gene: 15.

The chain is built from TRBV6-5 and TRBJ2-7, with D possibly matching TRBD1 (5 bases). Germline V gene sequence: CDR1 MNHEY, CDR2 SVGAGI. The CDR3 is 15 residues long. The ends were cut back, 4 bases at V and 3 bases at J, with 16 bases in the middle. The CDR3 here is CASSSSQFRGYEQYF. For the CDR3, the DNA is TGTGCCAGCAGTTCTTCCCAGTTTAGGGGCTACGAGCAGTACTTC.

V is TRBV5-6 and J is TRBJ1-2, with a weak D call TRBD1 (5 bases). CDR1 SGHDT and CDR2 YYEEEE come from the germline V gene. CDR3 length: 13 residues. Trimming left V 4 bases short and J 4 bases short, with 11 bases between. The CDR3 spells CASSHDSLYGYTF. The CDR3 DNA sequence: TGTGCCAGCAGCCACGACAGCCTCTATGGCTACACCTTC.

The V call is TRBV19, the J call TRBJ1-2, with D uncertain. The ends were cut back, 5 bases at V and 7 bases at J, with 8 bases in the middle. The germline V gene has CDR1 LNHDA and CDR2 SQIVND (reference sequence). The CDR3 contains 11 residues. CDR3 DNA sequence: TGTGCCAGTAGTCTCTATGGTGGCTACACCTTC. It codes for CASSLYGGYTF.